This entry describes one TCR beta chain. Participants' reported clinical history set cohort assignment. Symptom resolution, clearance, or two negative PCRs marked donors in Cohort 3 as recovered. Only in-frame clones appear in the TCRdb table, and some are missing; sequencing was by immunoSEQ multiplex PCR. The sample includes fewer than 150,000 clones, less than 90% of them seen just once. The data derive from a study of blood T cell repertoires in COVID-19. Germline V CDR1 and CDR2: SGHTA, FQGNSA. The CDR3 totals 13 residues. Trimming stripped 4 bases from V and 4 bases from J, with 10 bases between.

The sample taken for sequencing was PBMCs or T cells enriched from blood (not recorded which). This chain uses TRBV7-2 with TRBJ1-1, with D unclear. This TCR was recovered from a man aged 25-45 years who had recovered from COVID-19. DNA for the CDR3: TGTGCCAGCAGCTCTAGGTTGATCACTGAAGCTTTCTTT. Protein sequence: CASSSRLITEAFF. The full variable domain, its missing parts supplied by reference TRBV7-2 and TRBJ1-1, is GAGVSQSPSNKVTEKGKDVELRCDPISGHTALYWYRQSLGQGLEFLIYFQGNSAPDKSGLPSDRFSAERTGGSVSTLTIQRTQQEDSAVYLCASSSRLITEAFFGQGTRLTVV.